This T cell receptor beta chain was sequenced for a study of blood T cell repertoires in COVID-19. At the level of the study: Nucleic acid was either cDNA or gDNA, and it came from T cells, B-cell-depleted T cells, or PBMCs.

This clone was counted a single time. TCRdb's table, derived via immunoSEQ multiplex PCR, lists solely in-frame clones and lacks some. The sample holds around 300,000 clones, over 75% seen once. V dropped 10 bases and J dropped 1 base, with 13 bases sitting between them. The CDR3 covers 14 residues. Germline CDR1 reads SGHTA; CDR2 reads FQGNSA. The sample was peripheral blood. This sequence joins TRBV7-2 and TRBJ2-2; no clear D. This receptor was taken from a human donor in a cohort sampled during active COVID-19. The CDR3 loop reads CATLSSWNTGELFF. The CDR3 nucleotides are TGTGCCACCCTTAGTAGCTGGAACACCGGGGAGCTGTTTTTT.